The subject of this entry is one TCR beta chain. Antigen: not known. This entry comes from a study of Graves' ophthalmopathy and Graves' hyperthyroidism. Study as a whole: Peripheral blood (taken before any treatment) was collected at initial diagnosis.

The authors amplified TCR beta CDR3 regions, and they did so from RNA transcripts for repertoire sequencing. In the first round, RT-PCR was carried out with HTBI primers, and a multiplex PCR formed the second round. TCRdb independently ran MiXCR on the multiplex PCR reads; one entry per CDR3 protein. The sample includes about 740,000 distinct CDR3 sequences, around 40% of them seen just once. Findings and limits, study-wide: The blood repertoire also included most expanded thyroid clonotypes above 0.001 frequency. The model flagged ophthalmopathy progression at 65% to 71% sensitivity and roughly 72% specificity.

The sample taken for sequencing was peripheral blood. The clonotype originates from an adult man with Graves' ophthalmopathy.

In DNA form, the CDR3 reads TGCAGCGCCGGTGGGGGGGGAAATCAGCCCCAGTACTTC. This sequence encodes CSAGGGGNQPQYF. This rearrangement joins TRBV29-1 to TRBJ2-5; 7 nucleotides agree with TRBD2. With 7 bases clipped from V and 9 bases from J, the junction kept 14 bases outside the gene matches. The CDR3 has 13 amino acids. Germline CDR1 is SQVTM and CDR2 is ANQGSEA. The complete variable domain, with remaining parts taken from reference TRBV29-1 and TRBJ2-5, reads SAVISQKPSRDICQRGTSLTIQCQVDSQVTMMFWYRQQPGQSLTLIATANQGSEATYESGFVIDKFPISRPNLTFSTLTVSNMSPEDSSIYLCSAGGGGNQPQYFGPGTRLLVL.